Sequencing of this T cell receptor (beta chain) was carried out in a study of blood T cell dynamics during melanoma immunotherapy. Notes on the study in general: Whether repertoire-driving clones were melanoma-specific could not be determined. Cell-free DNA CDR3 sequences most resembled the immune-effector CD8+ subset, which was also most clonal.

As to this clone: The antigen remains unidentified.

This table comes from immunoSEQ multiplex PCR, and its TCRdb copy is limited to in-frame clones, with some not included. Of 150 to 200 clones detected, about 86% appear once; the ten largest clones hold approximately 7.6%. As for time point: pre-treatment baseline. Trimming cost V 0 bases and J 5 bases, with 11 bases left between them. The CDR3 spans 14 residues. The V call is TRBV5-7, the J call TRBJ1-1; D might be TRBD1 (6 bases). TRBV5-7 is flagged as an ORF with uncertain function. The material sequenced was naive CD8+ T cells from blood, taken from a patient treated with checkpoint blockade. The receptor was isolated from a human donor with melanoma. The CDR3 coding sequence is TGTGCCAGCAGCTTGGGAAGGGGGGGGACTGAAGCTTTCTTT. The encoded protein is CASSLGRGGTEAFF.